The entry that follows covers one TCR beta chain sequence. The data belong to a study of T cells expressing NK-cell markers. Looking at the study overall: Serological testing identified most of the eight sequenced donors as HCMV-seropositive and one as seronegative.

TCRdb re-called the 5' RACE reads and catalogs CDR3 proteins one per entry, DNA excluded. This table lists approximately 550,000 distinct CDR3 sequences. This TCR came from a man between 18 and 29 years old in good health. The sequenced material came from blood T cells: a sorted CD56 or NKG2C T cell subset, CD4+ or CD8+ T cells, or bulk PBMC T cells (not recorded which).

Here the CDR3 reads CASSLGADHTDTQYF. This chain links TRBV7-8 with TRBJ2-3. The CDR3 is 15 amino acids. Germline V lookup: CDR1 SGHVS, CDR2 FQNEAQ.